These T cell receptor beta chains were read from a single sample in a study of beta chain features in type 1 diabetes. Method: immunoSEQ multiplex PCR; TCRdb's copy keeps in-frame clones and lacks some. The table lists about 16,000 clones, under 80% of them singletons. Sequencing was performed on stem cell memory CD4+ T cells from blood. The receptors here all came from a man younger than 40 with type 1 diabetes. Both conserved end residues are part of each CDR3. The order of the fields is J gene, V gene, CDR3 protein.

j_gene: TRBJ2-3
v_gene: TRBV4-1
CDR3aa: CASSQGSGTGGDTQYF

j_gene: TRBJ2-6
v_gene: TRBV21-1
CDR3aa: CASSPEGSGANVLTF

j_gene: TRBJ2-5
v_gene: TRBV6-6
CDR3aa: CASSMGLGGQETQYF

j_gene: TRBJ1-6
v_gene: TRBV7-9
CDR3aa: CASNPLDRTNSPLHF

j_gene: TRBJ2-2
v_gene: TRBV28
CDR3aa: CASRPLGGRTGELFF

j_gene: TRBJ1-6
v_gene: TRBV5-1
CDR3aa: CASSPGGGDFYNSPLHF

j_gene: TRBJ2-7
v_gene: TRBV29-1
CDR3aa: CSVEGQGRYEQYF

j_gene: TRBJ1-6
v_gene: TRBV9
CDR3aa: CASSVEGGSYNSPLHF

j_gene: TRBJ2-1
v_gene: TRBV10-3
CDR3aa: CAISDSKGSGDPNEQFF

j_gene: TRBJ2-2
v_gene: TRBV7-9
CDR3aa: CASSSWRGTGELFF

j_gene: TRBJ2-7
v_gene: TRBV5-1
CDR3aa: CASSRDREYEQYF